This T cell receptor (beta chain) was sequenced during a study of cytomegalovirus exposure and HLA in healthy donors. General study findings and limits: Most TCR sequences were uncommon, yet certain public TCRs appeared in many donors. Later genetic work tied a missense DCLRE1C variant to beta-chain V and J trimming.

As to this clone: The antigen is not known.

Germline assignment: CDR1 LGHNA and CDR2 YSLEER. The CDR3 has 15 residues. V gave up 1 base and J gave up 4 bases, with 11 bases separating them. PCR was performed using 60 Vbeta and 13 Jbeta primers. Data came from immunoSEQ multiplex PCR; TCRdb stores just in-frame clones and leaves some out. The sample totals about 150,000 clones. This sequence joins TRBV4-3 and TRBJ1-5, with D perhaps TRBD1 (6 bases). The receptor comes from a woman in her forties or fifties in good health and CMV-seronegative. The sequenced material came from PBMCs. The CDR3 region is CASSQGGTGNQPQHF. The CDR3 DNA reads as TGCGCCAGCAGCCAAGGAGGTACAGGGAATCAGCCCCAGCATTTT.